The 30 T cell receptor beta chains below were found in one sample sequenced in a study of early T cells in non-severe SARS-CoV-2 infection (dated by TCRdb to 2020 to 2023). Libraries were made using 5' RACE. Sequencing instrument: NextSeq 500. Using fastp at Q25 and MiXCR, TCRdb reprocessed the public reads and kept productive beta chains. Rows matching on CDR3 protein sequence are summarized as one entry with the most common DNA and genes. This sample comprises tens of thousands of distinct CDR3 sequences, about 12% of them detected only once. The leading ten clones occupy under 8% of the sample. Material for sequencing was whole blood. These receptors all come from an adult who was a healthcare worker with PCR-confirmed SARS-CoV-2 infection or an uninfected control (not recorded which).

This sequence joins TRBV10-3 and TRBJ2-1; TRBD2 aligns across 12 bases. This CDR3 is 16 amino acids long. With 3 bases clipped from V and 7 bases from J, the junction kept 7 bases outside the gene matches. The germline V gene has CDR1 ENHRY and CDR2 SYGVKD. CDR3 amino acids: CAISEPGLAGPNEQFF. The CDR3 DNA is TGTGCCATCAGTGAACCCGGACTAGCGGGACCGAATGAGCAGTTCTTC.

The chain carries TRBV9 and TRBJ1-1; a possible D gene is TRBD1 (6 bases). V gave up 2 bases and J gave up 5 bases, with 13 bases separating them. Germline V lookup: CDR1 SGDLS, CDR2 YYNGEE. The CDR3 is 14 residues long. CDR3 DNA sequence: TGTGCCAGCAGCGTCGGGGGGGCTGCGACTGAAGCTTTCTTT. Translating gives CASSVGGAATEAFF. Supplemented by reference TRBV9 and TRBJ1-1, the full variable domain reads DSGVTQTPKHLITATGQRVTLRCSPRSGDLSVYWYQQSLDQGLQFLIQYYNGEERAKGNILERFSAQQFPDLHSELNLSSLELGDSALYFCASSVGGAATEAFFGQGTRLTVV.

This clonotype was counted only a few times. CDR3 residues: CASESRDAYEQYF. The CDR3, as DNA: TGTGCCAGCGAAAGCAGGGACGCCTACGAGCAGTACTTC. The genes are TRBV5-4 and TRBJ2-7; the D gene could be TRBD1 or TRBD2 (5 bases each). Trimming shortened V by 7 bases and J by 2 bases, and 13 bases separated the two germline ends. Germline-derived CDR1 and CDR2 are SGHNT and YYREEE (reference sequence). The CDR3 consists of 13 residues.

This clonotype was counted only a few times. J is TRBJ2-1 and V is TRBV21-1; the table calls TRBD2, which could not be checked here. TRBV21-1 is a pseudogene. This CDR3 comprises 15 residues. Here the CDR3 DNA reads TGTGCCAGCAGCCCAAAGCAAAGCGGGGATAATGAGCAGTTCTTC. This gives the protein CASSPKQSGDNEQFF.

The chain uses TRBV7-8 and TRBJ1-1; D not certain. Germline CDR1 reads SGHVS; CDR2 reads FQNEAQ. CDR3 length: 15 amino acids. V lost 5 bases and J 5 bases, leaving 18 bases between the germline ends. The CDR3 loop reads CASSPLRSLGTEAFF. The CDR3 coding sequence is TGTGCCAGCAGCCCGCTTCGGTCTTTGGGGACTGAAGCTTTCTTT.

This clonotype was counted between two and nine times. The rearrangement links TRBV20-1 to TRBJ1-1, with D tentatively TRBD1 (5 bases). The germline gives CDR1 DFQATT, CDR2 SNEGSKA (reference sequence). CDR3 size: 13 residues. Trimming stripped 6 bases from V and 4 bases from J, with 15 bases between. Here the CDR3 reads CSARQPGTTEAFF. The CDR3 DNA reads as TGCAGTGCCCGACAGCCAGGGACCACTGAAGCTTTCTTT.

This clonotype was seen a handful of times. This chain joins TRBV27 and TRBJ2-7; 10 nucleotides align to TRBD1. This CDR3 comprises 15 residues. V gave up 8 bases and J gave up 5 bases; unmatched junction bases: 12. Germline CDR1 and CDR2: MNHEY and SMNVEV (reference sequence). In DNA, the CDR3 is TGTGCCAGCGGGTCAGTGGGACAGGGGTACGACGAGCAGTACTTC. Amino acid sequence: CASGSVGQGYDEQYF.

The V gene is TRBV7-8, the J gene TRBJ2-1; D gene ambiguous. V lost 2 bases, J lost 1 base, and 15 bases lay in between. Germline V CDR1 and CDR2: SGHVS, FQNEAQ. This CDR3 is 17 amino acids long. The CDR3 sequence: CASSLRQRRNSYNEQFF. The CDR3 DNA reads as TGTGCCAGCAGCTTAAGGCAGCGCCGCAATTCCTACAATGAGCAGTTCTTC.

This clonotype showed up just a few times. The CDR3 reads CASSQGSGRVYNEQFF. In DNA form, the CDR3 reads TGTGCCAGCAGCCAAGGCAGCGGGAGGGTCTACAATGAGCAGTTCTTC. The rearrangement uses TRBV4-2 and TRBJ2-1, with TRBD2 identical over 10 bases. Per germline, CDR1 LGHNA and CDR2 YNFKEQ. The CDR3 contains 16 residues. J gave up 3 bases and V 1 base, and 3 bases lay outside the gene matches.

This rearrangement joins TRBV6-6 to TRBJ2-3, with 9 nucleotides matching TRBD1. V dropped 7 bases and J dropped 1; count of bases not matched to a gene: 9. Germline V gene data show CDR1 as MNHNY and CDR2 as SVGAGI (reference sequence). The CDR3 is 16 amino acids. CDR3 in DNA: TGTGCCAGCAAGGCCGGGACAGGGAGTGGCACAGATACGCAGTATTTT. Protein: CASKAGTGSGTDTQYF.

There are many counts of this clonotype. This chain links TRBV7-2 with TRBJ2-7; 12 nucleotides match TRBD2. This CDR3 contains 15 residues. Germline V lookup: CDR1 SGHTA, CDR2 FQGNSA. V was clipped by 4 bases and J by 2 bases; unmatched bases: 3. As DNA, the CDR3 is TGTGCCAGCAGCTGGACTAGCGGGGTCGCCTACGAGCAGTACTTC. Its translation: CASSWTSGVAYEQYF.

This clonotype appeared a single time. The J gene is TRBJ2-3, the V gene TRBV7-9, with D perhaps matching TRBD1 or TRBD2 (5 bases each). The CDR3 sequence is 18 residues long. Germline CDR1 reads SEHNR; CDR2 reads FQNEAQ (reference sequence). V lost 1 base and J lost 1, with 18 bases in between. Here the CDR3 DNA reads TGTGCCAGCAGCTTAGGTGCCGTTTGGGGGTTGGGCACAGATACGCAGTATTTT. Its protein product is CASSLGAVWGLGTDTQYF.

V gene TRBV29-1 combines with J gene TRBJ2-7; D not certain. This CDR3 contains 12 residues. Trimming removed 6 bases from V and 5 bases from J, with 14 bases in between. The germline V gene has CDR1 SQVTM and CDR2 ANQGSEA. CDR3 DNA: TGCAGCGTGAACGGAAACAGCCACGAGCAGTACTTC. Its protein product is CSVNGNSHEQYF.

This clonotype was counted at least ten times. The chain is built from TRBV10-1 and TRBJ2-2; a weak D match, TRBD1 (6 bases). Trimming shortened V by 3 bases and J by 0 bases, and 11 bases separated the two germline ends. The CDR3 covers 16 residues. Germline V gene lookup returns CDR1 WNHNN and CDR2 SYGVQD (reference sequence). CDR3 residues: CASSEWTAPNTGELFF. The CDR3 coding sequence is TGCGCCAGCAGTGAATGGACAGCGCCGAACACCGGGGAGCTGTTTTTT.

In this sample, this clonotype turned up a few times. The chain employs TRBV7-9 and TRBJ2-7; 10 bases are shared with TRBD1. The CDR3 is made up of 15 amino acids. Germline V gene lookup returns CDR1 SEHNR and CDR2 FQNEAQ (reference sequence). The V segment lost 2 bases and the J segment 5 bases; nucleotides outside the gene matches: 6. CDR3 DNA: TGTGCCAGCAGCTTAAAGGGACAGGGGCCCCACGAGCAGTACTTC. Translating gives CASSLKGQGPHEQYF.

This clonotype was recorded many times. Here the CDR3 DNA reads TGTGCCAGCAGCTTGGGGGCGGGTCAGCCCCAGCATTTT. Amino acids: CASSLGAGQPQHF. V usage is TRBV7-3 and J usage is TRBJ1-5; maybe TRBD1 (6 bases). Trimming left V 3 bases short and J 6 bases short, with 9 bases between. In germline, CDR1 is SGHTA, CDR2 FQGTGA. CDR3 length: 13 amino acids.

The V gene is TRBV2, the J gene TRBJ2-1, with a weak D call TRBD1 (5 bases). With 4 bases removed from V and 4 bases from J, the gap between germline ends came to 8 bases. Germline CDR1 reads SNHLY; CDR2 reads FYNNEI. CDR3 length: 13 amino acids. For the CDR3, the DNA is TGTGCCAGCAGTGCGGCAGGGTACAATGAGCAGTTCTTC. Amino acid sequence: CASSAAGYNEQFF.

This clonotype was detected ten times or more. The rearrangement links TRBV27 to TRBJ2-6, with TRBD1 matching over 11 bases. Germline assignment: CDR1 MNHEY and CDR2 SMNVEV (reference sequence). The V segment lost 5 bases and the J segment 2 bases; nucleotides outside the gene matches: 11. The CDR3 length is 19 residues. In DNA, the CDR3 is TGTGCCAGCAGTCTAAGGACAGGGGGCGCGGGTGCTGGGGCCAACGTCCTGACTTTC. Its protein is CASSLRTGGAGAGANVLTF.

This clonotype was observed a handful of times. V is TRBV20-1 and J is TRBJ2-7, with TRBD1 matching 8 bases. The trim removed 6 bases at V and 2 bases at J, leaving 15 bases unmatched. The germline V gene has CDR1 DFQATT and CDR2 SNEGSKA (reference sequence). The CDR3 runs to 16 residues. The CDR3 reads CSAPRIPGTGPYEQYF. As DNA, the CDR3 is TGCAGTGCCCCTAGAATCCCCGGGACAGGCCCCTACGAGCAGTACTTC.

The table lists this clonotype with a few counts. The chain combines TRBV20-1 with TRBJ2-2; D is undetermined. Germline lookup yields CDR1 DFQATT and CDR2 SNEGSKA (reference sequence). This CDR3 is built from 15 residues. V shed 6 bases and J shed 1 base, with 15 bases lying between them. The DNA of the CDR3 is TGCAGTGCCCACCCCCCTGGCTGGAACACCGGGGAGCTGTTTTTT. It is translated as CSAHPPGWNTGELFF.

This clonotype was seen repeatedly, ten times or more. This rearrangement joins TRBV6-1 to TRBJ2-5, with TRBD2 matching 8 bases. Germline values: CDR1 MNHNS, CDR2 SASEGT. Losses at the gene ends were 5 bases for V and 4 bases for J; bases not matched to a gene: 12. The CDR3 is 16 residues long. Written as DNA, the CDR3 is TGTGCCAGCAGTCCCCCGGCGGGAGGAGGAAGAGAGACCCAGTACTTC. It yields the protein CASSPPAGGGRETQYF.

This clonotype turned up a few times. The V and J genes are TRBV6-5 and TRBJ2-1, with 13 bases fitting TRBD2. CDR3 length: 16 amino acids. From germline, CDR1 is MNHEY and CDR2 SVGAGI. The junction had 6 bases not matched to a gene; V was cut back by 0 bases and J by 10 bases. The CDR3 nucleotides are TGTGCCAGCAGTTACTCGTTTACGACTAGCGGGAGGGAGCAGTTCTTC. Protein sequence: CASSYSFTTSGREQFF.

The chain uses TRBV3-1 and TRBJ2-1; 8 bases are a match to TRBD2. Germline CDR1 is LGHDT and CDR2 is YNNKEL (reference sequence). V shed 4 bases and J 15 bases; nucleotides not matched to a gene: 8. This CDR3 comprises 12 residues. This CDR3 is CASSLTGTRVFF. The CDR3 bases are TGTGCCAGCAGCCTAACCGGGACTAGGGTGTTCTTC.

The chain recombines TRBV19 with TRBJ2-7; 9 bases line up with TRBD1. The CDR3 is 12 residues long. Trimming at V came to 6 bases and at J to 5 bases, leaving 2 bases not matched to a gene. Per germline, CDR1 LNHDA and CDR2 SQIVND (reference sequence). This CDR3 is CASSRDRDEQYF. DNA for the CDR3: TGTGCCAGTAGCCGGGACAGGGACGAGCAGTACTTC.

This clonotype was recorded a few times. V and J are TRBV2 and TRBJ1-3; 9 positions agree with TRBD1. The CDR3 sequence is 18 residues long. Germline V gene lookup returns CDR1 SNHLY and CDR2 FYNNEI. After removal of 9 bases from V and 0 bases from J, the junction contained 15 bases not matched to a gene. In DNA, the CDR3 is TGTGCCAGTATTCCGGGACAGGGTGTTTCCCCCTCTGGAAACACCATATATTTT. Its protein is CASIPGQGVSPSGNTIYF.

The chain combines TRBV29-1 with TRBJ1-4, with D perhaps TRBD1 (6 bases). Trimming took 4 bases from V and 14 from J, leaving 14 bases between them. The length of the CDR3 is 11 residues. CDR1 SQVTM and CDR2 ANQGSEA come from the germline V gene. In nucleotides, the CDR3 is TGCAGCGTTGGAGGGGGTAGCCGGCTGTTTTTT. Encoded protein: CSVGGGSRLFF.

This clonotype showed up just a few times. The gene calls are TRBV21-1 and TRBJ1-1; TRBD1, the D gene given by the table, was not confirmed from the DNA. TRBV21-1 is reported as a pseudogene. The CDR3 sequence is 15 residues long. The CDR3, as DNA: TGTGCCAGCAGCAAGTCGACAGGAGGGAACACTGAAGCTTTCTTT. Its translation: CASSKSTGGNTEAFF.

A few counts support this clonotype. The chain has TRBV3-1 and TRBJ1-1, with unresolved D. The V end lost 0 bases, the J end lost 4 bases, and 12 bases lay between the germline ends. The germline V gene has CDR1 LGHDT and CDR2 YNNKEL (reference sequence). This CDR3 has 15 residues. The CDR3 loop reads CASSQDIASATEAFF. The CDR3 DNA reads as TGTGCCAGCAGCCAAGATATAGCGTCTGCCACTGAAGCTTTCTTT.

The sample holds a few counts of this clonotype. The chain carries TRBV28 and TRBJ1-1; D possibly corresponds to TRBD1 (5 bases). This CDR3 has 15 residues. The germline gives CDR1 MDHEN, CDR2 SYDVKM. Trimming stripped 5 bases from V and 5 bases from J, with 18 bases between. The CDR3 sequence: CASSPGRGGKTEAFF. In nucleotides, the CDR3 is TGTGCCAGCAGTCCCGGTCGGGGCGGTAAGACTGAAGCTTTCTTT.

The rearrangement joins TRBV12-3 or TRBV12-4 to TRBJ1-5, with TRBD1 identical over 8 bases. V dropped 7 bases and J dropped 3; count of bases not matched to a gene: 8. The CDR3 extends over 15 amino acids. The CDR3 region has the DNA TGTGCCAGCACCGAGGGACAGGCCTTCAATCAGCCCCAGCATTTT. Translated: CASTEGQAFNQPQHF.